The sequence of this T cell receptor (beta chain) was determined in a study of blood T cells in healthy people across ages. This clonotype was seen a handful of times. Primed by a sample-barcoded 5' primer and a J-beta primer mix, a second PCR proceeded for 7 to 11 cycles. In TCRdb, the 5' RACE reads were re-called with MiXCR into one record per CDR3 protein. This repertoire shows 1 million or so distinct CDR3 sequences, about 23% found once; its top ten account for around 0.75%. All donors came from Russia, were Caucasian and healthy, and spanned ages roughly 6 to 100. Each donor gave about 9.3 milliliters of peripheral blood. This same sample was also taken into another study, of T cells of mothers and their children. As reported in that work: Nine systemically healthy Caucasian donors: three mothers, six children. Mothers gave over 9.5 million TCR beta CDR3 reads each, and children 2.5 million to 3.5 million each.

This clonotype was obtained from a girl aged 2 to 10 in good health. Sequenced input: blood.

The CDR3 nucleotides are TGTGCCAGCAGTTCGGGAGGGCCCTTTGTTCTCGGGGAGCTGTTTTTT. Translated, it gives CASSSGGPFVLGELFF. This sequence joins TRBV28 and TRBJ2-2; 8 nucleotides agree with TRBD2. The junction had 11 bases not matched to a gene; V was cut back by 4 bases and J by 7 bases. The CDR3 length is 16 residues. CDR1 is MDHEN and CDR2 is SYDVKM in the germline V gene.